This TCR beta chain appears in the sequencing data of a study of blood T cell repertoires in COVID-19. The wider study: Sources were T cells, B-cell-depleted T cells, or PBMCs; the material itself was cDNA or gDNA.

Individuals aged roughly 18 to 95 years were recruited from around 22 US areas. Clinical history as reported by participants underpinned cohort assignment. The CDR3 sequence is 17 residues long. Germline CDR1 reads SGHTA; CDR2 reads FQGTGA. The ends were cut back, 7 bases at V and 2 bases at J, with 20 bases in the middle. Produced via immunoSEQ multiplex PCR; TCRdb's table is partial and in-frame only. Seen here are around 200,000 clones, roughly 77% observed once, and the top ten hold nearly 9.5%. This chain connects TRBV7-3 to TRBJ2-2, with D possibly TRBD2 on 7 matching bases. The TCR originated in a man in his forties who had recovered from COVID-19. Input material: PBMCs or T cells enriched from blood (not recorded which). CDR3 nucleotides: TGTGCCAGCACCCGTACGGGGGGCGCAGCTAACACCGGGGAGCTGTTTTTT. This sequence encodes CASTRTGGAANTGELFF.